This T cell receptor (beta chain) was captured in a study of shared clonotypes between healthy human individuals. This CDR3 comprises 14 residues. Germline V gene sequence: CDR1 MNHEY, CDR2 SVGAGI. V lost 2 bases to trimming and J lost 6 bases, with 14 bases between them. Positive CCR7 selection of CD45RO-negative cells yielded the naive CD8 cells, and terminally differentiated effector memory CD45RA+ cells were excluded. Study donors comprised healthy, HIV-negative adults devoid of recent acute infection or vaccination. TCRdb keeps only in-frame clones here, not all; method: immunoSEQ multiplex PCR. The sample has 2 million to 2.5 million clones, 90% to 95% seen once.

The chain combines TRBV6-5 with TRBJ2-7; D perhaps matches TRBD2 (5 bases). The sample was naive CD8+ T cells from PBMCs. The sequence derives from a man aged 18 to 29 in good health. Some clones in this sample may be carry-over from other donors' samples. The DNA of the CDR3 is TGTGCCAGCAGTTACCTCGAGGGTATAGGCGAGCAGTACTTC. Translating gives CASSYLEGIGEQYF.